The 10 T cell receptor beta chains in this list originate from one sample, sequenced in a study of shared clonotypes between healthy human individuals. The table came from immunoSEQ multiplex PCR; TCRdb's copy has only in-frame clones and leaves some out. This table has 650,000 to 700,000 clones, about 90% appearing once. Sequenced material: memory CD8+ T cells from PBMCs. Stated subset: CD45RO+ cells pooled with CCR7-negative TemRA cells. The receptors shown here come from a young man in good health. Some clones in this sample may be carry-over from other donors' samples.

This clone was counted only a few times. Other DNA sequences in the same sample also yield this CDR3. CDR3 protein: CASSDYEQYF. CDR3 DNA sequence: TGTGCCAGCAGCGACTACGAGCAGTACTTC. The chain couples TRBV9 to TRBJ2-7; D remains ambiguous. Germline CDR1 reads SGDLS; CDR2 reads YYNGEE. The V end was cut by 3 bases, the J end by 3 bases, with 1 base between. The CDR3 totals 10 residues.

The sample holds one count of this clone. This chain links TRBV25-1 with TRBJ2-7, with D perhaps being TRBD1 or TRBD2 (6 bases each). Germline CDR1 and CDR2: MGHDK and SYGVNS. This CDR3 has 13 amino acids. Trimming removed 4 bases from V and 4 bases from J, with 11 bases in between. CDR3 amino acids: CASSARGGYEQYF. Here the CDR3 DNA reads TGTGCCAGCAGTGCCAGGGGAGGATACGAGCAGTACTTC.

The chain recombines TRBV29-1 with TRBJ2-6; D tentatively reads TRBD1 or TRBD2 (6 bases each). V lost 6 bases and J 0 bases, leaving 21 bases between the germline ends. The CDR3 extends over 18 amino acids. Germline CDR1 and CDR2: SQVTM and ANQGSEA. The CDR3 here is CSVRGGTRAISGANVLTF. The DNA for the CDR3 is TGCAGCGTGAGAGGCGGGACACGGGCGATCTCTGGGGCCAACGTCCTGACTTTC.

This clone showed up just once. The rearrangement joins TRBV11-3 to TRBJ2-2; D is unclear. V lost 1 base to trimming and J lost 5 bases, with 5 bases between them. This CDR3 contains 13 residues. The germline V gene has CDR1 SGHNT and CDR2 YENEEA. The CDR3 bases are TGTGCCAGCAGCTTAGCCTTTACCGGGGAGCTGTTTTTT. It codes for CASSLAFTGELFF.

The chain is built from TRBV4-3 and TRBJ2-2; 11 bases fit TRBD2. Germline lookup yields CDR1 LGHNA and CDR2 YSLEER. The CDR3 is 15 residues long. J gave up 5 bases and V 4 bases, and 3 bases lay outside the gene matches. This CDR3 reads CASSPSGRRTGELFF. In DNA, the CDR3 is TGCGCCAGCAGCCCTAGCGGGAGGAGGACCGGGGAGCTGTTTTTT.

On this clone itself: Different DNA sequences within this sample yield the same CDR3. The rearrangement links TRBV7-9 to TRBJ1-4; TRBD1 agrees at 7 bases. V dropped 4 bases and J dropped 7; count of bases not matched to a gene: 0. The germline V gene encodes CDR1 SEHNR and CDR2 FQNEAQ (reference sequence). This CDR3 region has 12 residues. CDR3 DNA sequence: TGTGCCAGCAGCTCAGGGGGTGAAAAACTGTTTTTT. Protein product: CASSSGGEKLFF.

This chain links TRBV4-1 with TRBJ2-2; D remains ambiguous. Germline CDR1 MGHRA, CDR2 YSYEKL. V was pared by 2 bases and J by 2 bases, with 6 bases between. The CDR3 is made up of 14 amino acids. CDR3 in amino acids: CASSQRLNTGELFF. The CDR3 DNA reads TGCGCCAGCAGCCAACGCCTTAACACCGGGGAGCTGTTTTTT.

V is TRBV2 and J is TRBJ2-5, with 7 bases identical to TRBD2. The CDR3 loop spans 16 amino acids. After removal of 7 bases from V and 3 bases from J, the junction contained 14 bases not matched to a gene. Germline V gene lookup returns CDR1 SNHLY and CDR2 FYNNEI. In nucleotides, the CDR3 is TGTGCCAGCATTTCTCTGGCTACTAGCGACAAAGAGACCCAGTACTTC. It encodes CASISLATSDKETQYF.

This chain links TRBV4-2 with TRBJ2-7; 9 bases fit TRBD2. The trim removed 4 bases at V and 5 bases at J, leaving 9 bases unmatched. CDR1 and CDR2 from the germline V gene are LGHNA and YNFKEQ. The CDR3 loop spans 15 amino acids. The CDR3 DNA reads TGTGCCAGCAGCCCGCCGGGACTAGCTTCCCACGAGCAGTACTTC. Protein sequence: CASSPPGLASHEQYF.

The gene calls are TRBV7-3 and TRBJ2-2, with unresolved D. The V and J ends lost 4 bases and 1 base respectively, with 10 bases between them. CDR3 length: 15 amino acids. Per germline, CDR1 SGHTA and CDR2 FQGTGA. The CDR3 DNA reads TGTGCCAGCAGCTACGCCCGGATGAACACCGGGGAGCTGTTTTTT. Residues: CASSYARMNTGELFF.